These 4 T cell receptor beta chains share one sample of origin, sequenced in a study of shared clonotypes between healthy human individuals. This table comes from immunoSEQ multiplex PCR, and its TCRdb copy is limited to in-frame clones, with some not included. The sample contains approximately 2,300,000 clones, approximately 90% of which appear only once. The specimen was naive CD4+ T cells from PBMCs. Subset denoted: CD45RA+ positively selected. The origin of the receptors is a man younger than 30 in good health. Some clones in this sample may be carry-over from other donors' samples.

The CDR3: CASSLAGVTGGTGELFF. In nucleotides, the CDR3 is TGCGCCAGCAGCTTGGCCGGGGTGACAGGGGGAACCGGGGAGCTGTTTTTT. The chain uses TRBV5-1 and TRBJ2-2; 9 bases align to TRBD1. Germline V CDR1 and CDR2: SGHRS, YFSETQ. V lost 0 bases, J lost 5 bases, and 8 bases stayed unmatched. CDR3 length: 17 residues. The variable domain in full, with the rest retrieved from reference TRBV5-1 and TRBJ2-2, is KAGVTQTPRYLIKTRGQQVTLSCSPISGHRSVSWYQQTPGQGLQFLFEYFSETQRNKGNFPGRFSGRQFSNSRSEMNVSTLELGDSALYLCASSLAGVTGGTGELFFGEGSRLTVL.

The rearrangement uses TRBV7-9 and TRBJ2-3, with D uncertain. The CDR3 runs to 14 residues. The V and J ends lost 2 bases and 4 bases respectively, with 10 bases between them. Germline CDR1 and CDR2: SEHNR and FQNEAQ (reference sequence). CDR3 DNA sequence: TGTGCCAGCAGCTTAATTCCAGGCGCAGATACGCAGTATTTT. Its protein is CASSLIPGADTQYF.

The genes are TRBV5-4 and TRBJ2-7; TRBD2 is a possible D gene (6 bases). The length of the CDR3 is 15 residues. Trimming took 4 bases from V and 4 from J, leaving 18 bases between them. Germline-derived CDR1 and CDR2 are SGHNT and YYREEE (reference sequence). CDR3 amino acids: CASSQRLVFVYEQYF. DNA for the CDR3: TGTGCCAGCAGCCAAAGACTAGTCTTTGTTTACGAGCAGTACTTC.

On this clone itself: In the same sample, other DNA sequences code for this CDR3. The CDR3 sequence is CATSRDLLSSYNEQFF. The CDR3 region has the DNA TGTGCCACCAGCAGAGATTTACTGTCCTCCTACAATGAGCAGTTCTTC. The chain links TRBV15 to TRBJ2-1; no clear D. Trimming took off 0 bases at V and 0 bases at J, with 9 bases between the two ends. The CDR3 runs 16 residues. The germline V gene has CDR1 LNHNV and CDR2 YYDKDF (reference sequence).